Detailed here is one T cell receptor (beta chain). The source of the sample is a study of shared clonotypes between healthy human individuals. Replicate sorted-subset PCRs were loaded with roughly 190 ng DNA, tens of thousands of T cell genomes. Using immunoSEQ multiplex PCR, the repertoire was profiled, and TCRdb retains in-frame clones only, with some absent. In the table there are about 1.1 million clones, approximately 80% of which are singletons. This CDR3 is built from 14 residues. Germline V gives CDR1 MNHNS, CDR2 SASEGT. Trimming removed 0 bases at V and 1 base at J, with 7 bases between. Each of the donors was a healthy adult who was HIV-negative and had not had a recent acute infection or vaccination. A split of CD4+ cells into CD45RA+ naive and CD45RA-negative memory subsets was performed.

The TCR originated in a young man in good health. Some clones in this sample may be carry-over from other donors' samples. The rearrangement joins TRBV6-1 to TRBJ2-7; D is uncertain. The material sequenced was memory CD4+ T cells from PBMCs. Specified subset: CD45RA-negative fraction. CDR3 bases: TGTGCCAGCAGTGAAGCGCGCCAGTCCTACGAGCAGTACTTC. Its protein is CASSEARQSYEQYF.